Detailed here is one T cell receptor (beta chain). All patients relapsed after autologous stem cell transplantation, and brentuximab vedotin exposure varied. TCRdb keeps only in-frame clones here, not all; method: immunoSEQ multiplex PCR. In the table there are about 40,000 clones, about 90% of which are singletons. This sample is part of a study of PD-1 blockade in classical Hodgkin lymphoma. The germline CDR1 and CDR2 sequences are MNHEY and SVGAGI. The CDR3 runs to 15 residues. The germline V and J ends were trimmed by 0 bases and 4 bases, with 12 bases remaining between them. This chain uses TRBV6-5 with TRBJ1-1, with D perhaps TRBD1 (6 bases). This specimen consisted of peripheral blood mononuclear cells (PBMCs), obtained at baseline. This TCR was recovered from a human donor with classical Hodgkin lymphoma. CDR3 sequence reads: CASSYSTRGPTEAFF. The CDR3 DNA reads TGTGCCAGCAGTTACTCGACCAGGGGACCCACTGAAGCTTTCTTT.